This T cell receptor (beta chain) was observed in a study of cytomegalovirus exposure and HLA in healthy donors. Regarding this clone: Its cognate antigen is unknown.

General study results and limits: For presence/absence analyses, sequencing depth was assumed to be roughly uniform across donors. Earlier analysis yielded a pattern in which most TCR beta V segments were productive about 90% or about 30% of the time.

The primer mix had 60 Vbeta and 13 Jbeta primers. Repertoires were generated with immunoSEQ multiplex PCR, while TCRdb's copy carries only in-frame clones and drops some. Among 190,000 or so clones, 80% were seen once, and the ten largest hold roughly 0.65%. The origin of this receptor is a boy between 5 and 17 years old in good health and CMV-seronegative. The sample consisted of PBMCs.

The CDR3: CASSYGLAGEETQYF. Here the CDR3 DNA reads TGTGCCAGCAGCTACGGACTAGCGGGGGAAGAGACCCAGTACTTC. The chain couples TRBV7-3 to TRBJ2-5; 13 bases agree with TRBD2. Germline CDR1 and CDR2: SGHTA and FQGTGA. The CDR3 sequence is 15 residues long. J was trimmed by 3 bases and V by 4 bases; bases with no gene match: 2.